A selection of T cell receptor beta chains follows, all from one sample in a study of regulatory T cells in long-lasting Graves disease. MiXCR, run by TCRdb on the multiplex PCR reads, gives a single entry per CDR3 protein. The sample has around 340,000 distinct CDR3 sequences, less than 20% seen once; the top ten hold 29%. The sample here was peripheral blood mononuclear cells (PBMCs), taken when the disease was refractory, from a patient treated with antithyroid drugs. The source of these receptors is a female donor with Graves disease. CDR3s include the opening cysteine and the closing phenylalanine or tryptophan. The D gene is left open where the match is weak. Clone size is shown for a subset of rows, as once, few, many or a class of expanded clone.

abundance	v_gene	d_gene	j_gene	CDR3aa	CDR3nt
few	TRBV7-9	NA	TRBJ1-1	CASSFGGEVEAFF	TGTGCTAGCAGCTTCGGGGGGGAGGTTGAAGCTTTCTTT
many	TRBV6-5	TRBD1	TRBJ1-5	CASSYSPGTGGFQPQHF	TGTGCCAGCAGTTACTCCCCCGGGACAGGGGGATTTCAGCCCCAGCATTTT
NA	TRBV3-1	NA	TRBJ1-5	CASSQGANRDQPQHF	TGTGCCAGCAGCCAAGGTGCGAACAGGGACCAGCCCCAGCATTTT
NA	TRBV6-5	TRBD1	TRBJ1-1	CASSYSGQGTEAFF	TGTGCCAGCAGTTACTCAGGACAGGGGACTGAAGCTTTCTTT
many	TRBV7-9	NA	TRBJ2-7	CASSLVASPEQYF	TGTGCCAGCAGCTTAGTCGCCTCCCCGGAGCAGTACTTC
few	TRBV20-1	NA	TRBJ2-2	CSARDWAGGSTGELFF	TGCAGTGCTAGAGATTGGGCTGGGGGATCGACCGGGGAGCTGTTTTTT
NA	TRBV20-1	NA	TRBJ2-7	CSAYWGYEQYF	TGCAGTGCTTATTGGGGATATGAGCAGTACTTC
NA	TRBV20-1	NA	TRBJ1-1	CSARQGTNTEAFF	TGCAGTGCTAGACAGGGGACGAACACTGAAGCTTTCTTT
NA	TRBV7-8	NA	TRBJ1-4	CASSLGRTNSREKLFF	TGTGCCAGCAGCTTGGGCCGGACAAACTCCCGGGAAAAACTGTTTTTT
few	TRBV5-1	NA	TRBJ2-5	CASSLDGQGITAQYF	TGCGCCAGCAGCTTGGATGGGCAGGGGATAACGGCCCAGTACTTC
NA	TRBV5-1	NA	TRBJ1-1	CASFRDLRSEAFF	TGCGCCAGCTTCCGGGACCTCCGCTCTGAAGCTTTCTTT
NA	TRBV24-1	TRBD1	TRBJ2-3	CATSGTGGTDTQYF	TGTGCCACCAGTGGGACAGGGGGCACAGATACGCAGTATTTT
few	TRBV5-4	NA	TRBJ2-1	CASSLQTNEQFF	TGTGCCAGCAGCCTACAGACCAATGAGCAGTTCTTC
NA	TRBV10-3	TRBD2	TRBJ2-7	CAIKTEASGKADF	TGTGCCATCAAAACGGAGGCTAGCGGGAAGGCGGACTTC
few	TRBV19	NA	TRBJ1-5	CASSISPNPSNQPQHF	TGTGCCAGTAGTATCTCTCCCAACCCCAGCAATCAGCCCCAGCATTTT
many	TRBV2	NA	TRBJ2-5	CASSVLSSPRGTQYF	TGTGCCAGCAGTGTTCTTTCTAGCCCTCGGGGGACCCAGTACTTC
few	TRBV2	NA	TRBJ1-3	CASSDSISGNTIYF	TGTGCCAGCAGTGATTCGATTTCCGGAAACACCATATATTTT
NA	TRBV20-1	NA	TRBJ1-1	CSARAYVMNTEAFF	TGCAGTGCTAGGGCCTATGTCATGAACACTGAAGCTTTCTTT
NA	TRBV27	NA	TRBJ1-4	CASSSRKGTTNEKLFF	TGTGCCAGCAGTTCCAGAAAGGGAACAACTAATGAAAAACTGTTTTTT
few	TRBV5-1	TRBD2	TRBJ2-1	CASSLTSGSGGEQFF	TGCGCCAGCAGCTTGACTAGCGGGAGTGGGGGTGAGCAGTTCTTC
few	TRBV19	NA	TRBJ2-7	CASSGSGEQYF	TGTGCCAGTAGTGGGTCAGGCGAGCAGTACTTC
few	TRBV3-1	NA	TRBJ1-2	CASSQAFGQTYGYTF	TGTGCCAGCAGCCAAGCTTTTGGGCAGACCTATGGCTACACCTTC
many	TRBV7-2	TRBD1	TRBJ2-2	CASSHRDRRQSGELFF	TGTGCCAGCAGCCACCGGGACAGGAGGCAGTCCGGGGAGCTGTTTTTT
many	TRBV11-3	NA	TRBJ2-5	CASSLWRAPQETQYF	TGTGCCAGCAGCTTATGGAGGGCCCCCCAAGAGACCCAGTACTTC
many	TRBV28	NA	TRBJ2-7	CASSWAGPDYEQYF	TGTGCCAGCAGTTGGGCGGGACCCGACTACGAGCAGTACTTC
NA	TRBV29-1	NA	TRBJ2-7	CSVSSLRGEQYF	TGCAGCGTGTCATCCCTGCGGGGCGAGCAGTACTTC
many	TRBV29-1	TRBD2	TRBJ2-7	CSVRGLAGSYEQYF	TGCAGCGTTAGGGGACTAGCGGGCAGCTACGAGCAGTACTTC
NA	TRBV7-2	NA	TRBJ2-1	CASSLSRGEQFF	TGTGCCAGCAGCCTCTCCAGGGGTGAGCAGTTCTTC
many	TRBV20-1	NA	TRBJ1-4	CSARPPATNEKLFF	TGCAGTGCTAGACCACCTGCAACTAATGAAAAACTGTTTTTT
NA	TRBV12-3/TRBV12-4	NA	TRBJ2-7	CASSLTPSLYEQYF	TGTGCCAGCAGTTTAACACCATCCCTCTACGAGCAGTACTTC
few	TRBV2	NA	TRBJ2-1	CASRLGLNEQFF	TGTGCCAGCCGACTAGGCCTAAATGAGCAGTTCTTC
NA	TRBV20-1	TRBD2	TRBJ2-4	CSARDILAGPLLAKNIQYF	TGCAGTGCTAGAGATATCCTAGCGGGACCCTTACTAGCCAAAAACATTCAGTACTTC
NA	TRBV9	NA	TRBJ2-2	CASSVAQGPTGGLFF	TGTGCCAGCAGCGTAGCTCAGGGGCCGACCGGGGGGCTGTTTTTT
many	TRBV12-3/TRBV12-4	TRBD1	TRBJ1-2	CASRGQGALYGYTF	TGTGCCAGCAGGGGACAGGGGGCCCTCTATGGCTACACCTTC
many	TRBV30	NA	TRBJ1-1	CAWSVSSTEAFF	TGTGCCTGGAGTGTAAGCAGCACTGAAGCTTTCTTT
NA	TRBV7-8	NA	TRBJ2-5	CASRREESGTQYF	TGTGCCAGCAGACGAGAGGAATCCGGGACCCAGTACTTC
many	TRBV6-1	NA	TRBJ2-5	CASSEGLGETQYF	TGTGCCAGCAGTGAAGGGCTTGGAGAGACCCAGTACTTC
few	TRBV9	NA	TRBJ1-2	CASSVGPDDYGYTF	TGTGCCAGCAGCGTAGGGCCCGACGACTATGGCTACACCTTC
NA	TRBV11-2	NA	TRBJ1-6	CASSFGLDNSPLHF	TGTGCCAGCAGCTTTGGGCTAGATAATTCACCCCTCCACTTT
many	TRBV7-8	NA	TRBJ1-5	CASSLGRIGTMRNQPQHF	TGTGCCAGCAGCTTAGGTCGTATAGGGACGATGCGCAATCAGCCCCAGCATTTT
many	TRBV29-1	TRBD1	TRBJ2-5	CSTGVGTGLRETQYF	TGCAGCACTGGCGTAGGGACAGGCCTTCGAGAGACCCAGTACTTC
many	TRBV7-8	NA	TRBJ1-5	CASSLAVQRTLNQPQHF	TGTGCCAGCAGCTTAGCCGTTCAGAGGACCCTCAATCAGCCCCAGCATTTT
many	TRBV7-2	TRBD2	TRBJ2-7	CASSSASGGIYEQYF	TGTGCCAGCAGCTCGGCTAGCGGGGGGATCTACGAGCAGTACTTC
many	TRBV28	NA	TRBJ1-5	CASRGWGKGPQPQHF	TGTGCCAGCAGGGGGTGGGGTAAGGGACCTCAGCCCCAGCATTTT
many	TRBV2	TRBD1	TRBJ1-5	CASSEGQGRGQPQHF	TGTGCCAGCAGTGAAGGACAGGGAAGAGGGCAGCCCCAGCATTTT
many	TRBV6-1	NA	TRBJ2-5	CASSRGGLVRSAQYF	TGTGCCAGCAGTCGGGGCGGGCTCGTCCGTTCGGCCCAGTACTTC
few	TRBV4-1	NA	TRBJ1-2	CASSQLSQGFSDGYTF	TGCGCCAGCAGCCAGCTCAGCCAGGGGTTTAGCGATGGCTACACCTTC
NA	TRBV5-1	NA	TRBJ2-7	CASRVWGALSYEQYF	TGCGCCAGCAGGGTGTGGGGCGCCCTCTCCTACGAGCAGTACTTC
few	TRBV4-1	NA	TRBJ1-1	CASSQRGSMNTEAFF	TGCGCCAGCAGCCAAAGGGGAAGTATGAACACTGAAGCTTTCTTT
many	TRBV2	TRBD1	TRBJ1-6	CASKRGGQVNSPLHF	TGTGCCAGCAAACGGGGTGGACAGGTTAATTCACCCCTCCACTTT
NA	TRBV5-1	TRBD2	TRBJ2-7	CASSPVGLAGMTYEQYF	TGCGCCAGCAGCCCCGTGGGGCTAGCGGGCATGACCTACGAGCAGTACTTC
many	TRBV11-3	NA	TRBJ1-2	CASSLDRNQGTARGYTF	TGTGCCAGCAGCTTAGACCGGAATCAGGGCACCGCACGTGGCTACACCTTC
NA	TRBV6-1	NA	TRBJ1-4	CASSGDPSEKLFF	TGTGCCAGCAGTGGGGACCCTTCTGAAAAACTGTTTTTT
NA	TRBV7-2	NA	TRBJ1-5	CASSISGQVNQPQHF	TGTGCCAGCAGCATATCAGGGCAAGTCAATCAGCCCCAGCATTTT
many	TRBV28	NA	TRBJ2-7	CASSPPGRDSYEQYF	TGTGCCAGCAGCCCACCGGGACGGGATTCCTACGAGCAGTACTTC
NA	TRBV6-1	NA	TRBJ2-1	CASKDGYNEQFF	TGTGCCTCCAAGGACGGGTACAATGAGCAGTTCTTC
many	TRBV6-2/TRBV6-3	NA	TRBJ1-2	CASSEIIAGNYGYTF	TGTGCCAGCAGTGAAATTATCGCAGGGAACTATGGCTACACCTTC